The rows below give T cell receptor beta chains drawn from one sample of a study of STAT5B mutations in CD4+ large granular lymphocyte leukemia. Some clones are missing from TCRdb's copy, which holds only in-frame ones; the method was immunoSEQ multiplex PCR. The sample lists tens of thousands of clones, 70% to 90% occurring once. The sequencing sample was made of CD4+ T cells from blood buffy coats. The receptors originated from a human donor in good health. The CDR3 runs from the conserved cysteine through the conserved F or W. A D gene is named only where the DNA matches it firmly. Where a row states a size, it is once, few, many or the class of an expanded clone; other rows omit it.

CDR3 DNA	CDR3 protein	clone size	J gene	V gene	D gene
TGCGCCAGCAGCCAAGAACGTGGCAGGGTGGGCGGGGAGCTGTTTTTT	CASSQERGRVGGELFF	-	TRBJ2-2	TRBV4-3	-
TGTGCCAGCAGCCCCACCGGGACTAGGTACGAGACCGGGGAGCTGTTTTTT	CASSPTGTRYETGELFF	-	TRBJ2-2	TRBV5-5	TRBD2
TGTGCCAGCAGTTACTCGGGCAGGGGGCGTCGGACAGATACGCAGTATTTT	CASSYSGRGRRTDTQYF	-	TRBJ2-3	TRBV6-8	TRBD1
TGTGCCAGCAGCTTGGATTCCGGGACAGGGTTTGAGACCCAGTACTTC	CASSLDSGTGFETQYF	-	TRBJ2-5	TRBV5-6	TRBD1
TGTGCCAGTAGTATAGCAGGTTGGACAGGGGAAACCCAGTACTTC	CASSIAGWTGETQYF	-	TRBJ2-5	TRBV19	TRBD1
TGTGCCAGCAGTTTTATGCGTCTGGGGGGACAGCCCCAGCATTTT	CASSFMRLGGQPQHF	-	TRBJ1-5	TRBV28	-
TGTGCCAGCAGTGAGCGACAGGGAAAGAACACTGAAGCTTTCTTT	CASSERQGKNTEAFF	-	TRBJ1-1	TRBV2	TRBD1
TGTGCCAGCAGCCAACGGGGGAATGGTGAAAAACTGTTTTTT	CASSQRGNGEKLFF	-	TRBJ1-4	TRBV4-2	-
TGTGCCAGCAGCGCCTTACCGGAGAAGGGCTACACCTTC	CASSALPEKGYTF	-	TRBJ1-2	TRBV2	-
TGTGCCAGCCGGACTAGCGGGACCTACGAGCAGTACTTC	CASRTSGTYEQYF	-	TRBJ2-7	TRBV28	TRBD2
TGTGCCAGCAGCTTAAGGGTCCCAGAGACCCAGTACTTC	CASSLRVPETQYF	-	TRBJ2-5	TRBV7-9	-
TGTGCCAGTTCGGGGAACACTGAAGCTTTCTTT	CASSGNTEAFF	-	TRBJ1-1	TRBV28	-
TGCAGCGCCGACAGGGTAAACACTGAAGCTTTCTTT	CSADRVNTEAFF	-	TRBJ1-1	TRBV29-1	TRBD1
TGTGCCAGCAGCTTGAACACCGGGGAGCTGTTTTTT	CASSLNTGELFF	-	TRBJ2-2	TRBV7-2	-
TGTGCCAGCAGCCAAGGCACAGGGGCCATCCAAGAGACCCAGTACTTC	CASSQGTGAIQETQYF	once	TRBJ2-5	TRBV14	TRBD1
TGTGCCAGCAGTACCCGAGTTTTGGAGGGAATCTATGGCTACACCTTC	CASSTRVLEGIYGYTF	-	TRBJ1-2	TRBV27	-
TGTGCCAGCAGCCAAAAAGTCGGGGGATCCACAGATACGCAGTATTTT	CASSQKVGGSTDTQYF	-	TRBJ2-3	TRBV5-4	-
TGTGCCAGTAGTACCCGGACAACACCACAAGAGACCCAGTACTTC	CASSTRTTPQETQYF	-	TRBJ2-5	TRBV19	-